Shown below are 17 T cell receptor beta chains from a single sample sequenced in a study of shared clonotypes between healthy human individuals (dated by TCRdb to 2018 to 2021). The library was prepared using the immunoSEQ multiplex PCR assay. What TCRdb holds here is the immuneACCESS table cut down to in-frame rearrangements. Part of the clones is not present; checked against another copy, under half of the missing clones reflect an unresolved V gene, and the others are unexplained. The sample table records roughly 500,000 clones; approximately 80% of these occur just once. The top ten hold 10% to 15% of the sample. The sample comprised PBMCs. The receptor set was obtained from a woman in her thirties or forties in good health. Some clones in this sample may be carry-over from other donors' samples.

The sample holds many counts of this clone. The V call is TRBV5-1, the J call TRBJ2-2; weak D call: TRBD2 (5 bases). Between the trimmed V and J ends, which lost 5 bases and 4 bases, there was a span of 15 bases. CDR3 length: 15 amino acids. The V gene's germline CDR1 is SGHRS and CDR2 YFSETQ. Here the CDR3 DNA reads TGCGCCAGCAGTTTACCCGATGAGGGCACCGGGGAGCTGTTTTTT. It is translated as CASSLPDEGTGELFF. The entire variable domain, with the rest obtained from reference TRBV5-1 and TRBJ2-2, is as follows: KAGVTQTPRYLIKTRGQQVTLSCSPISGHRSVSWYQQTPGQGLQFLFEYFSETQRNKGNFPGRFSGRQFSNSRSEMNVSTLELGDSALYLCASSLPDEGTGELFFGEGSRLTVL.

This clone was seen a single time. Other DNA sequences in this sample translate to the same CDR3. Here the CDR3 reads CASSLNGGGETQYF. Here the CDR3 DNA reads TGTGCCAGCAGCTTGAACGGAGGAGGGGAGACCCAGTACTTC. J is TRBJ2-5 and V is TRBV7-2; D might be TRBD2 (6 bases). With 3 bases removed from V and 5 bases from J, the gap between germline ends came to 13 bases. Per germline, CDR1 SGHTA and CDR2 FQGNSA. The CDR3 totals 14 residues. The entire variable domain, with the rest obtained from reference TRBV7-2 and TRBJ2-5, is as follows: GAGVSQSPSNKVTEKGKDVELRCDPISGHTALYWYRQSLGQGLEFLIYFQGNSAPDKSGLPSDRFSAERTGGSVSTLTIQRTQQEDSAVYLCASSLNGGGETQYFGPGTRLLVL.

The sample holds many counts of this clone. CDR3 nucleotide sequence: TGTGCCAGCAGCCCGGACAGACCCCTAGCCAAAAACATTCAGTACTTC. Its translation: CASSPDRPLAKNIQYF. The J gene is TRBJ2-4, the V gene TRBV28; tentative D call: TRBD1 (6 bases). From germline, CDR1 is MDHEN and CDR2 SYDVKM. CDR3 length: 16 residues. With 6 bases removed from V and 0 bases from J, the gap between germline ends came to 15 bases.

The CDR3, as DNA: TGTGCCAGCAGTGATAGCGGGAGTGTTTACAATGAGCAGTTCTTC. Its translation: CASSDSGSVYNEQFF. V and J are TRBV27 and TRBJ2-1; 9 bases align to TRBD2. CDR1 is MNHEY, CDR2 SMNVEV, per germline (reference sequence). This CDR3 has 15 residues. With 5 bases clipped from V and 4 bases from J, the junction kept 6 bases outside the gene matches.

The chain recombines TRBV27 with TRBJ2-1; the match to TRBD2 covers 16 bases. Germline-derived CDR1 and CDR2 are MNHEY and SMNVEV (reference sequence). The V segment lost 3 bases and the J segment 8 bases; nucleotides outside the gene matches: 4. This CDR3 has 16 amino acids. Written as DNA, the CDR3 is TGTGCCAGCAGTTTTCTGGGACTAGCGGGAGGGGATGAGCAGTTCTTC. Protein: CASSFLGLAGGDEQFF.

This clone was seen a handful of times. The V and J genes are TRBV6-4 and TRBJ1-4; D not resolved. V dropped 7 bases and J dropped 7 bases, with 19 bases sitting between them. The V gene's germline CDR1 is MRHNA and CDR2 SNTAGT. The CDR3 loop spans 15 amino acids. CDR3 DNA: TGTGCCAGCATCCCCCCAAACCAGTGCGCTGAAAAACTGTTTTTT. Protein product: CASIPPNQCAEKLFF.

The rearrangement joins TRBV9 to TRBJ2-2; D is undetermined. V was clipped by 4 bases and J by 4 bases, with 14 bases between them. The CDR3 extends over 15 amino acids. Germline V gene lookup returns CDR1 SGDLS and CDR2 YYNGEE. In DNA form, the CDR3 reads TGTGCCAGCAGCCACTATCTCCCCCCCACCGGGGAGCTGTTTTTT. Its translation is CASSHYLPPTGELFF.

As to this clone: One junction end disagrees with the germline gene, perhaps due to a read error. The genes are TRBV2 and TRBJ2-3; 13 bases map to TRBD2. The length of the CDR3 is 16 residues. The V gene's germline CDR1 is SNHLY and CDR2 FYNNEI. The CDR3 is CASREGLAGEIDTQYF. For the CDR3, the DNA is TGTGCCAGCAGGGAAGGACTAGCGGGAGAAATAGATACGCAGTATTTT.

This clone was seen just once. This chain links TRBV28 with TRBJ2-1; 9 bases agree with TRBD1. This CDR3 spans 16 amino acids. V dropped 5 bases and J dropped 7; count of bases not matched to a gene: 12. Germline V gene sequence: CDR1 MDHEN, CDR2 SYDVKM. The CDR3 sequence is CASSPTGTGHMNEQFF. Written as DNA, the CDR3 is TGTGCCAGCAGTCCTACCGGGACAGGGCATATGAATGAGCAGTTCTTC.

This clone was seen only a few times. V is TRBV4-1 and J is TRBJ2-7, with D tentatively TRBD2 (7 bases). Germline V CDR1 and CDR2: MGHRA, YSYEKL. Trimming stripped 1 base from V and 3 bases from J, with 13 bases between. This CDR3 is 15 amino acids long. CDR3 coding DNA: TGCGCCAGCAGCCAAGGTCGGGGGGCGTTCTACGAGCAGTACTTC. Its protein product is CASSQGRGAFYEQYF.

The CDR3 region has the DNA TGTGCCAGCAGCAACCAGGGGGATTGGGCTACGCAGTATTTT. Residues: CASSNQGDWATQYF. This sequence joins TRBV28 and TRBJ2-3; 7 bases line up with TRBD1. The CDR3 totals 14 residues. Germline lookup yields CDR1 MDHEN and CDR2 SYDVKM. The junction had 11 bases not matched to a gene; V was cut back by 6 bases and J by 8 bases. Complete variable domain (other parts from reference TRBV28 and TRBJ2-3): DVKVTQSSRYLVKRTGEKVFLECVQDMDHENMFWYRQDPGLGLRLIYFSYDVKMKEKGDIPEGYSVSREKKERFSLILESASTNQTSMYLCASSNQGDWATQYFGPGTRLTVL.

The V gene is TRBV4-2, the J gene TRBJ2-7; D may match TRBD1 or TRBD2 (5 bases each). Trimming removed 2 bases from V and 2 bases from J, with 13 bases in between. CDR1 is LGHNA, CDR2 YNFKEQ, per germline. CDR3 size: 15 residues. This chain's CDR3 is CASSQSGTATYEQYF. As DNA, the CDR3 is TGTGCCAGCAGCCAATCCGGGACGGCGACCTACGAGCAGTACTTC.

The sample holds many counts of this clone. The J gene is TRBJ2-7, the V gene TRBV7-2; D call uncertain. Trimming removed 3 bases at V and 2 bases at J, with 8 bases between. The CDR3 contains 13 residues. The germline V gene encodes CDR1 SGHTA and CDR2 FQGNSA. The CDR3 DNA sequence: TGTGCCAGCAGCTTTGCGGCTCCCTACGAGCAGTACTTC. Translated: CASSFAAPYEQYF. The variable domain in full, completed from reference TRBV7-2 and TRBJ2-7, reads GAGVSQSPSNKVTEKGKDVELRCDPISGHTALYWYRQSLGQGLEFLIYFQGNSAPDKSGLPSDRFSAERTGGSVSTLTIQRTQQEDSAVYLCASSFAAPYEQYFGPGTRLTVT.

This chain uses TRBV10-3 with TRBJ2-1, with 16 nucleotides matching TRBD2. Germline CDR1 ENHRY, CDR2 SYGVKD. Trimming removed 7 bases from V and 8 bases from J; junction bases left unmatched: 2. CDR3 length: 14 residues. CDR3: CAIKGLAGGHEQFF. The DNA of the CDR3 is TGTGCCATCAAGGGACTAGCGGGAGGGCATGAGCAGTTCTTC.

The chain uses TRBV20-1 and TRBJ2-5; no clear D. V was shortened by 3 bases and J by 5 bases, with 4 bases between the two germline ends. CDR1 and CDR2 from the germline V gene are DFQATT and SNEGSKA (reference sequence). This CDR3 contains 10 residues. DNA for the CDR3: TGCAGTGCTAGCGGGGAGACCCAGTACTTC. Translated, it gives CSASGETQYF.

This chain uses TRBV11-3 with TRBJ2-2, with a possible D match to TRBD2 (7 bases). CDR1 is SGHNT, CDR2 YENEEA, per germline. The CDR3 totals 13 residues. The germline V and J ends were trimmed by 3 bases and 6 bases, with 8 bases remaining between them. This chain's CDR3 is CASSFGGPGELFF. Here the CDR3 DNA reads TGTGCCAGCAGCTTCGGGGGGCCCGGGGAGCTGTTTTTT.

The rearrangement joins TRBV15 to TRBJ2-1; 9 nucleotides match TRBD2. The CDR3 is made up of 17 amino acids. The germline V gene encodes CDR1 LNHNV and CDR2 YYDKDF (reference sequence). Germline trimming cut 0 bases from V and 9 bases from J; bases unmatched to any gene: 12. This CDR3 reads CATSRERLAASGGEQFF. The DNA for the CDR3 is TGTGCCACCAGCAGAGAGAGACTAGCGGCCTCGGGTGGTGAGCAGTTCTTC. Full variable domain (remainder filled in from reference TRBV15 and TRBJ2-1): DAMVIQNPRYQVTQFGKPVTLSCSQTLNHNVMYWYQQKSSQAPKLLFHYYDKDFNNEADTPDNFQSRRPNTSFCFLDIRSPGLGDTAMYLCATSRERLAASGGEQFFGPGTRLTVL.